This is a list of T cell receptor beta chains from one sample in a study of blood T cell repertoires in COVID-19. The protocol was immunoSEQ multiplex PCR, while the TCRdb copy is restricted to in-frame clones and leaves out a portion. Among fewer than 70,000 clones listed, roughly 84% were seen once. The sample taken for sequencing was peripheral blood. The receptors derive from a man between 50 and 59 years old with active COVID-19. CDR3s include the opening cysteine and the closing phenylalanine or tryptophan. D genes are given only for firm matches. Size is stated for part of the rows, as once, few or many counts, or as a class when the clone is expanded.

length: 11; V: TRBV6-2/TRBV6-3; D: NA; J: TRBJ2-7; size: NA; DNA: TGTGCCAGCAGCCAGGGGCTCGGGCAGTACTTC; CDR3: CASSQGLGQYF
length: 12; V: TRBV5-4; D: NA; J: TRBJ2-1; size: once; DNA: TGTGCCAGCAGCCGCACCCGGGATGAGCAGTTCTTC; CDR3: CASSRTRDEQFF
length: 16; V: TRBV7-2; D: TRBD1; J: TRBJ2-4; size: once; DNA: TGTGCCAGCAGCACGACCCCGGGACAGGGGAAAAACATTCAGTACTTC; CDR3: CASSTTPGQGKNIQYF
length: 15; V: TRBV7-8; D: TRBD2; J: TRBJ2-3; size: NA; DNA: TGTGCCAGCAGCTCAGGACTAGCGGTAACAGATACGCAGTATTTT; CDR3: CASSSGLAVTDTQYF
length: 15; V: TRBV6-5; D: TRBD2; J: TRBJ2-1; size: NA; DNA: TGTGCCAGCAGTTCGATGGGACTAAGCGACAATGAGCAGTTCTTC; CDR3: CASSSMGLSDNEQFF
length: 13; V: TRBV12-3/TRBV12-4; D: NA; J: TRBJ2-3; size: NA; DNA: TGTGCCAGCAGTTCCCTCTTCACAGATACGCAGTATTTT; CDR3: CASSSLFTDTQYF
length: 13; V: TRBV5-4; D: TRBD2; J: TRBJ2-5; size: NA; DNA: TGTGCCAGCAGCAGTCGGACTAGCGAGGCCCAGTACTTC; CDR3: CASSSRTSEAQYF
length: 15; V: TRBV9; D: NA; J: TRBJ1-3; size: NA; DNA: TGTGCCAGCAGCGACCAACAGGGAACTGGAAACACCATATATTTT; CDR3: CASSDQQGTGNTIYF
length: 15; V: TRBV9; D: TRBD2; J: TRBJ2-1; size: NA; DNA: TGTGCCAGCAGCGCACTAGCGGCCAATTACAATGAGCAGTTCTTC; CDR3: CASSALAANYNEQFF
length: 12; V: TRBV27; D: TRBD2; J: TRBJ2-1; size: NA; DNA: TGTGCCAGCACTAGCGGACACAATGAGCAGTTCTTC; CDR3: CASTSGHNEQFF
length: 16; V: TRBV9; D: NA; J: TRBJ1-2; size: NA; DNA: TGTGCCAGCAGCGTAGCTCACGGTACAGTTAACTATGGCTACACCTTC; CDR3: CASSVAHGTVNYGYTF
length: 14; V: TRBV6-6; D: NA; J: TRBJ2-7; size: few; DNA: TGTGCCAGCAGTTACGCCCAGGTGTCCCACGAGCAGTACTTC; CDR3: CASSYAQVSHEQYF
length: 18; V: TRBV18; D: NA; J: TRBJ2-7; size: NA; DNA: TGTGCCAGCTCACCACCTTTGCTGACAGTTCGACCACCCTACGAGCAGTACTTC; CDR3: CASSPPLLTVRPPYEQYF
length: 15; V: TRBV18; D: TRBD1; J: TRBJ1-5; size: NA; DNA: TGTGCCACTACATCCGGGACAGGGGGCAACCAGCCCCAGCATTTT; CDR3: CATTSGTGGNQPQHF
length: 14; V: TRBV28; D: TRBD2; J: TRBJ2-7; size: NA; DNA: TGTGCCAGCAGTCCCCGGACTAGCGTTCACGAGCAGTACTTC; CDR3: CASSPRTSVHEQYF
length: 14; V: TRBV7-6; D: NA; J: TRBJ2-7; size: NA; DNA: TGTGCCAGCAGCTTATCGGGACTGGATGTCAAGCAGTACTTC; CDR3: CASSLSGLDVKQYF
length: 14; V: TRBV2; D: NA; J: TRBJ1-4; size: NA; DNA: TGTGCCAGCAGTGCGGACACAACTAATGAAAAACTGTTTTTT; CDR3: CASSADTTNEKLFF
length: 14; V: TRBV23-1; D: NA; J: TRBJ2-5; size: NA; DNA: TGCGCCAGCAGTGAAGTGAGCACCGAGGAGACCCAGTACTTC; CDR3: CASSEVSTEETQYF
length: 15; V: TRBV5-1; D: TRBD2; J: TRBJ2-7; size: NA; DNA: TGCGCCAGCAGCCAGACTAGCGGGAGGGCGCACGAGCAGTACTTC; CDR3: CASSQTSGRAHEQYF
length: 15; V: TRBV6-6; D: TRBD2; J: TRBJ2-1; size: once; DNA: TGTGCCAGCAGTTACGGGCGGGAGAGGTGGGATGAGCAGTTCTTC; CDR3: CASSYGRERWDEQFF
length: 13; V: TRBV14; D: NA; J: TRBJ1-2; size: NA; DNA: TGTGCCAGCAGCCAATCAGGGATCCATGGCTACACCTTC; CDR3: CASSQSGIHGYTF
length: 12; V: TRBV25-1; D: TRBD1; J: TRBJ1-2; size: NA; DNA: TGTGCCAGCAGCTTACAGGGGATTAGCTACACCTTC; CDR3: CASSLQGISYTF
length: 14; V: TRBV7-9; D: NA; J: TRBJ2-7; size: few; DNA: TGTGCCAGCAGTTTTAGCCTAGGGGCCCACGAGCAGTACTTC; CDR3: CASSFSLGAHEQYF
length: 14; V: TRBV18; D: NA; J: TRBJ2-7; size: NA; DNA: TGTGCCAGCTCACCAGAGGCCCTTGGCTACGAGCAGTACTTC; CDR3: CASSPEALGYEQYF
length: 14; V: TRBV18; D: TRBD1; J: TRBJ1-2; size: NA; DNA: TGTGCCAGCTCGTCGGAACAGGGGGCCTATGGCTACACCTTC; CDR3: CASSSEQGAYGYTF
length: 13; V: TRBV30; D: NA; J: TRBJ1-5; size: NA; DNA: TGTGCCTGGTCAAAGGGAGGCAATCAGCCCCAGCATTTT; CDR3: CAWSKGGNQPQHF
length: 14; V: TRBV6-2/TRBV6-3; D: TRBD2; J: TRBJ2-5; size: NA; DNA: TGTGCCAGCAGCTTAGCGGGGGGGGCTGAGACCCAGTACTTC; CDR3: CASSLAGGAETQYF
length: 14; V: TRBV20-1; D: TRBD2; J: TRBJ2-1; size: few; DNA: TGCAGTGCTAGTCTGACGGGGGGATACAATGAGCAGTTCTTC; CDR3: CSASLTGGYNEQFF
length: 14; V: TRBV6-5; D: TRBD1; J: TRBJ1-2; size: NA; DNA: TGTGCCAGCAGCGGGGACAGGGATATAAATGGCTACACCTTC; CDR3: CASSGDRDINGYTF
length: 15; V: TRBV7-9; D: TRBD1; J: TRBJ2-7; size: few; DNA: TGTGCCAGCACCGTAAAAACCGGGACAGAATACGAGCAGTACTTC; CDR3: CASTVKTGTEYEQYF
length: 15; V: TRBV27; D: NA; J: TRBJ2-3; size: NA; DNA: TGTGCCAGCAGTTTGCGCGGGTTGGGCACAGATACGCAGTATTTT; CDR3: CASSLRGLGTDTQYF
length: 13; V: TRBV27; D: NA; J: TRBJ1-1; size: NA; DNA: TGTGCCAGCAGCCCGAGCATGAACACTGAAGCTTTCTTT; CDR3: CASSPSMNTEAFF
length: 15; V: TRBV6-4; D: NA; J: TRBJ1-6; size: once; DNA: TGTGCCGAAGAAAGACGGCGGAGGAAGAATTCACCCCTCCACTTT; CDR3: CAEERRRRKNSPLHF
length: 18; V: TRBV19; D: TRBD2; J: TRBJ2-1; size: NA; DNA: TGTGCCAGTAGTATAGTCGCTCTAGCGGGAGGATCCTACAATGAGCAGTTCTTC; CDR3: CASSIVALAGGSYNEQFF
length: 14; V: TRBV2; D: NA; J: TRBJ2-1; size: NA; DNA: TGTGCCAGCAGGGCCGGAGTGGAGCCCAGTGAGCAGTTCTTC; CDR3: CASRAGVEPSEQFF
length: 13; V: TRBV5-1; D: TRBD1; J: TRBJ2-7; size: NA; DNA: TGCGCCAGCAGCTTGGGACAGGGCCACGAGCAGTACTTC; CDR3: CASSLGQGHEQYF
length: 17; V: TRBV4-1; D: NA; J: TRBJ1-5; size: NA; DNA: TGCGCCAGCAGCCAAGTCGGGACAAGGGGAAACAATCAGCCCCAGCATTTT; CDR3: CASSQVGTRGNNQPQHF
length: 16; V: TRBV10-1; D: TRBD1; J: TRBJ2-4; size: once; DNA: TGCGCCAGCAGTGAGTCGTCTGGGACAGAGAAAAGCGTTCAGTACTTC; CDR3: CASSESSGTEKSVQYF
length: 15; V: TRBV11-2; D: NA; J: TRBJ2-2; size: NA; DNA: TGTGCCAGCAGCCAGGGATTTAGAGCCACCGGGGAGCTGTTTTTT; CDR3: CASSQGFRATGELFF
length: 11; V: TRBV29-1; D: NA; J: TRBJ2-1; size: few; DNA: TGCAGCGCGGGTGGGGGCGATGAGCAGTTCTTC; CDR3: CSAGGGDEQFF
length: 14; V: TRBV30; D: TRBD2; J: TRBJ2-3; size: NA; DNA: TGTGCCTGTCCGTCTAGCGGGAGTTTCGCTACGCAGTATTTT; CDR3: CACPSSGSFATQYF
length: 14; V: TRBV2; D: TRBD2; J: TRBJ2-7; size: NA; DNA: TGTGCCAGCAGTGTAACTAGCGGGGGGGATGAGCAGTACTTC; CDR3: CASSVTSGGDEQYF
length: 21; V: TRBV19; D: NA; J: TRBJ1-5; size: NA; DNA: TGTGCCAGTAGTAGATTTCCTGGGTCTCCCGGGGGGTTGGATAGCAATCAGCCCCAGCATTTT; CDR3: CASSRFPGSPGGLDSNQPQHF
length: 13; V: TRBV29-1; D: NA; J: TRBJ2-7; size: NA; DNA: TGCAGCGCCAAGGGGGGGGGAGTCTACGAGCAGTACTTC; CDR3: CSAKGGGVYEQYF
length: 16; V: TRBV27; D: TRBD2; J: TRBJ2-1; size: NA; DNA: TGTGCCAGCAGTTCCCTAAAGCGGGGGAACAACAATGAGCAGTTCTTC; CDR3: CASSSLKRGNNNEQFF
length: 12; V: TRBV6-5; D: NA; J: TRBJ1-6; size: NA; DNA: TGTGCCAGCATACAGGGTGGATCACCCCTCCACTTT; CDR3: CASIQGGSPLHF
length: 16; V: TRBV5-1; D: TRBD2; J: TRBJ2-5; size: NA; DNA: TGCGCCAGCAGCGTAACTAGCGGTGGGGGTTTGGAGACCCAGTACTTC; CDR3: CASSVTSGGGLETQYF
length: 13; V: TRBV6-5; D: TRBD2; J: TRBJ2-2; size: few; DNA: TGTGCCAGCAGTTTTCTAGCGGCCGGGGAGCTGTTTTTT; CDR3: CASSFLAAGELFF
length: 16; V: TRBV5-1; D: TRBD2; J: TRBJ2-1; size: NA; DNA: TGCGCCAGCAGCTTGAAACTAGCGGGGGGGTACAATGAGCAGTTCTTC; CDR3: CASSLKLAGGYNEQFF
length: 17; V: TRBV27; D: TRBD2; J: TRBJ2-3; size: NA; DNA: TGTGCCAGCAGTCCCCCCGGACTAGCGGGGGGTGGAGATACGCAGTATTTT; CDR3: CASSPPGLAGGGDTQYF
length: 13; V: TRBV6-5; D: NA; J: TRBJ1-5; size: NA; DNA: TGTGCCAGCTCCCTAAATAGCAATCAGCCCCAGCATTTT; CDR3: CASSLNSNQPQHF
length: 16; V: TRBV5-6; D: NA; J: TRBJ2-2; size: NA; DNA: TGTGCCAGCAGCTTGGTGGAGTCGGCGAACACCGGGGAGCTGTTTTTT; CDR3: CASSLVESANTGELFF
length: 17; V: TRBV27; D: TRBD1; J: TRBJ1-2; size: NA; DNA: TGTGCCAGCAGTTTGGGTTTAGGAGGGACAGCCCCATATGGCTACACCTTC; CDR3: CASSLGLGGTAPYGYTF
length: 12; V: TRBV29-1; D: NA; J: TRBJ2-6; size: NA; DNA: TGCGGCGGTCGCTCTGGGGCCAACGTCCTGACTTTC; CDR3: CGGRSGANVLTF
length: 14; V: TRBV11-2; D: TRBD1; J: TRBJ2-2; size: NA; DNA: TGTGCCAGCAGCCCCGGGACAGGGGTCGGGGAGCTGTTTTTT; CDR3: CASSPGTGVGELFF
length: 14; V: TRBV5-1; D: NA; J: TRBJ2-7; size: NA; DNA: TGCGCCAGCAGCTTGATGGGAGGACCCTACGAGCAGTACTTC; CDR3: CASSLMGGPYEQYF
length: 17; V: TRBV15; D: TRBD2; J: TRBJ2-1; size: NA; DNA: TGTGCCACCAGCAGACCACCGGGGCTAGCGGGCTACAATGAGCAGTTCTTC; CDR3: CATSRPPGLAGYNEQFF
length: 16; V: TRBV10-3; D: TRBD2; J: TRBJ2-3; size: NA; DNA: TGTGCCATCAGTGAGGGACTAGCGGGAGCCACAGATACGCAGTATTTT; CDR3: CAISEGLAGATDTQYF